This T cell receptor (beta chain) was sequenced in a study of blood T cell repertoires in COVID-19. On the study more broadly: Samples came from the United States, Italy and Spain, spanning acute and convalescent COVID-19.

In terms of age and location, participants ranged from about 18 to 90 years and lived in under 30 US areas. This clone was seen just once. Clones were sequenced by immunoSEQ multiplex PCR, and TCRdb holds only the in-frame ones, with some missing. This table has around 160,000 clones, roughly 90% appearing once. The CDR3 contains 14 residues. Germline lookup yields CDR1 SGDLS and CDR2 YYNGEE. V lost 4 bases to trimming and J lost 0 bases, with 10 bases between them. This sequence was found in a woman aged 25 to 45 with acute COVID-19. The sequenced sample consisted of PBMCs or T cells enriched from blood (not recorded which). The gene calls are TRBV9 and TRBJ1-2; D call uncertain. The CDR3 nucleotides read TGTGCCAGCAGCCAGTCAGCGGCTAACTATGGCTACACCTTC. As protein: CASSQSAANYGYTF.